Detailed here is one T cell receptor (beta chain). What it binds is unknown. The repertoire was sequenced with immunoSEQ multiplex PCR; TCRdb's copy has only in-frame clones and lacks some. The sample consists of approximately 13,000 clones, roughly two thirds of them appearing once. This specimen belongs to a study of tumor-infiltrating lymphocytes in localized non-small cell lung cancer. As for the study in general: Tumor tissue and non-adjacent uninvolved lung came from each patient. General study findings and limits: Immunotypes IM1 and IM2 had similar TCR-derived T-cell fractions.

Germline V gene lookup returns CDR1 SEHNR and CDR2 FQNEAQ (reference sequence). The V segment lost 4 bases and the J segment 6 bases; nucleotides outside the gene matches: 2. The CDR3 covers 14 residues. This chain links TRBV7-9 with TRBJ2-1; TRBD1 matches at 11 bases. The source is a human donor with non-small cell lung cancer. The sequencing sample was made of lung tumor tissue. CDR3 nucleotide sequence: TGTGCCAGCAGCTCGGGACAGGGGGTCAATGAGCAGTTCTTC. It specifies CASSSGQGVNEQFF. Variable domain in full (rest from reference TRBV7-9 and TRBJ2-1): DTGVSQNPRHKITKRGQNVTFRCDPISEHNRLYWYRQTLGQGPEFLTYFQNEAQLEKSRLLSDRFSAERPKGSFSTLEIQRTEQGDSAMYLCASSSGQGVNEQFFGPGTRLTVL.